This T cell receptor beta chain came from a study of breast tumors, draining lymph nodes, adjacent tissues. The study, taken as a whole, reports: Tumor repertoires ranked between lymph nodes and nontumor tissue in diversity, with V and J gene preferences. Tumor and nontumor repertoires were significantly more similar in luminal-like than in basal-like breast cancer. Data only fit, rather than demonstrated, lymph node origin of most tumor T cells.

Axillary draining lymph nodes of breast cancer patients supplied the node samples. TCRdb ran MiXCR on the multiplex PCR reads and lists one entry per CDR3 protein. The sample records approximately 100,000 distinct CDR3 sequences, 21% being singletons. This clonotype appeared many times. Its antigen is unknown. The CDR3 has 11 amino acids. The germline V and J ends were trimmed by 7 bases and 7 bases, with 11 bases remaining between them. Germline CDR1 is MNHEY and CDR2 is SVGAGI. This sequence was found in a female donor with breast cancer. Some clones in this sample may be carry-over from other donors' samples. The rearrangement links TRBV6-5 to TRBJ2-7; D possibly corresponds to TRBD2 (6 bases). Sequencing was performed on axillary lymph node tissue. The CDR3 is CASTLGREQYF. CDR3 DNA: TGTGCCAGCACCCTAGGGAGGGAGCAGTACTTC.